This TCR beta chain was found in a study of beta chain features in type 1 diabetes. General study findings and limits: Shortening of TCRB CDR3s, moderate but significant, appeared in all four CD4+ subsets of Type 1 diabetes patients.

A sort by CD45RO/CCR7/CD25/CD127/CD95/CD27 yielded CD4+ naive, central memory, regulatory and stem cell-like memory cells. The CDR3 runs 15 residues. In germline, CDR1 is KGHSH, CDR2 LQKENI. V lost 2 bases to trimming and J lost 0 bases, with 9 bases between them. The isolated RNA, all of it, was reverse transcribed, so expressed TCRB transcripts were what got sequenced. Generated by immunoSEQ multiplex PCR, the TCRdb table keeps only in-frame clones and is missing some. The sample holds about 280,000 clones, approximately 15% seen once. This clone was seen more than once but under ten times. Its antigen is unidentified.

This receptor was obtained from a man aged 18 to 30 with type 1 diabetes. V usage is TRBV18 and J usage is TRBJ2-3; a possible D gene is TRBD1 (5 bases). Sequencing was carried out using naive CD4+ T cells from blood. The CDR3 here is CASSPVTGSTDTQYF. DNA of the CDR3: TGTGCCAGCTCACCAGTAACAGGAAGCACAGATACGCAGTATTTT.